Below, 10 T cell receptor beta chains from the same sample are listed, as sequenced in a study of OX40 agonist ivuxolimab in advanced cancers. The protocol was immunoSEQ multiplex PCR, while the TCRdb copy is restricted to in-frame clones and leaves out a portion. The sample comprises around 80,000 clones, roughly four fifths of which are singletons, and around 5.1% rests with the top ten. The sequencing used CD4+ or CD8+ T cells sorted from blood, collected in a trial of the OX40 agonist ivuxolimab. These receptors were obtained from an adult with an advanced solid tumor such as melanoma, head and neck, liver or kidney cancer.

The CDR3 is CASRSNRGTFF. As DNA, the CDR3 is TGTGCCAGCAGGAGCAACAGGGGGACTTTCTTT. V gene TRBV28 combines with J gene TRBJ1-1; 8 bases agree with TRBD1. Per the germline V gene, CDR1 is MDHEN and CDR2 is SYDVKM. The CDR3 loop spans 11 amino acids. V lost 6 bases and J lost 12; bases outside the gene matches: 6. Supplemented by reference TRBV28 and TRBJ1-1, the full variable domain reads DVKVTQSSRYLVKRTGEKVFLECVQDMDHENMFWYRQDPGLGLRLIYFSYDVKMKEKGDIPEGYSVSREKKERFSLILESASTNQTSMYLCASRSNRGTFFGQGTRLTVV.

As DNA, the CDR3 is TGTGCCAGCAGCGCCGGACAGGGGGCGCCGTACAATGAGCAGTTCTTC. Encoded protein: CASSAGQGAPYNEQFF. The chain recombines TRBV7-9 with TRBJ2-1, with 11 bases identical to TRBD1. V shed 5 bases, J shed 4 bases, and the junction held 7 bases outside the gene matches. This CDR3 contains 16 residues. Germline V gene data show CDR1 as SEHNR and CDR2 as FQNEAQ (reference sequence). The full variable domain, completed using reference TRBV7-9 and TRBJ2-1, is DTGVSQNPRHKITKRGQNVTFRCDPISEHNRLYWYRQTLGQGPEFLTYFQNEAQLEKSRLLSDRFSAERPKGSFSTLEIQRTEQGDSAMYLCASSAGQGAPYNEQFFGPGTRLTVL.

The V gene is TRBV6-5, the J gene TRBJ2-3; 10 bases match TRBD1. The junction had 4 bases not matched to a gene; V was cut back by 6 bases and J by 1 base. The CDR3 is 15 amino acids. Germline V lookup: CDR1 MNHEY, CDR2 SVGAGI. The CDR3 loop is CASRTGGAGTDTQYF. The CDR3 bases are TGTGCCAGCAGGACAGGGGGCGCGGGCACAGATACGCAGTATTTT.

V is TRBV28 and J is TRBJ1-3, with D tentatively TRBD1 (5 bases). Trimming left V 7 bases short and J 10 bases short, with 20 bases between. The CDR3 contains 14 residues. Per germline, CDR1 MDHEN and CDR2 SYDVKM. CDR3 sequence: CASTPVGVGPTIYF. For the CDR3, the DNA is TGTGCCAGCACTCCGGTGGGGGTGGGACCGACCATATATTTT.

The chain couples TRBV15 to TRBJ2-3; D tentatively reads TRBD1 or TRBD2 (5 bases each). The V gene's germline CDR1 is LNHNV and CDR2 YYDKDF (reference sequence). V lost 0 bases to trimming and J lost 2 bases, with 12 bases between them. This CDR3 has 16 residues. The CDR3 here is CATSRDEGTYTDTQYF. In DNA form, the CDR3 reads TGTGCCACCAGCAGAGATGAGGGGACGTACACAGATACGCAGTATTTT.

The chain couples TRBV2 to TRBJ2-5; 9 bases fit TRBD1. Germline trimming cut 7 bases from V and 7 bases from J; bases unmatched to any gene: 10. CDR3 length: 14 amino acids. Germline CDR1 SNHLY, CDR2 FYNNEI. The CDR3 coding sequence is TGTGCCAGCAACGAAGGGGGACAGGGAGGGACCCAGTACTTC. This gives the protein CASNEGGQGGTQYF.

J is TRBJ2-3 and V is TRBV28, with 11 nucleotides matching TRBD1. This CDR3 is 13 amino acids long. Germline-derived CDR1 and CDR2 are MDHEN and SYDVKM. The trim removed 8 bases at V and 4 bases at J, leaving 2 bases unmatched. The CDR3 DNA reads as TGTGCCAGCCGGACAGGGGGCGCAGATACGCAGTATTTT. Amino acid sequence: CASRTGGADTQYF.

This chain connects TRBV7-6 to TRBJ2-7; D might be TRBD1 (6 bases). This CDR3 spans 13 amino acids. Trimming shortened V by 3 bases and J by 6 bases, and 12 bases separated the two germline ends. Per germline, CDR1 SGHVS and CDR2 FNYEAQ. The CDR3 region has the DNA TGTGCCAGCAGCTTGAGGGGGTCGGGCGAGCAGTACTTC. Translation: CASSLRGSGEQYF.

V gene TRBV9 combines with J gene TRBJ2-3; TRBD2 agrees at 14 bases. Germline V gene data show CDR1 as SGDLS and CDR2 as YYNGEE. The CDR3 runs 19 residues. V shed 4 bases, J shed 2 bases, and the junction held 12 bases outside the gene matches. The CDR3 reads CASSPGTSGSRVPTDTQYF. The CDR3 DNA is TGTGCCAGCAGCCCGGGGACTAGCGGGAGTAGGGTCCCCACAGATACGCAGTATTTT.

This chain links TRBV29-1 with TRBJ2-3; TRBD2 matches at 9 bases. The J segment lost 6 bases and the V segment lost 3 bases, leaving 10 bases of the junction unmatched. Germline V lookup: CDR1 SQVTM, CDR2 ANQGSEA. The CDR3 is 15 amino acids. The CDR3 region has the DNA TGCAGCGTTGACGGGGTAGCGGGAGTCCCCGATACGCAGTATTTT. Its translation: CSVDGVAGVPDTQYF.